These 19 T cell receptor beta chains came from one sample sequenced in a study of Tregs in tolerant kidney transplant recipients. The nonmyeloablative bone marrow transplants came from related graft donors, with transient mixed chimerism. This table comes from immunoSEQ multiplex PCR, and its TCRdb copy is limited to in-frame clones, with some not included. The data contain about 50,000 clones, approximately 90% of them singletons. The sequences come from CD8+ T cells from blood (PBMCs), collected 12 months after the transplant. Every receptor here comes from a human patient who received a combined kidney and bone marrow transplant. Some T cells may originate from the graft donor.

The rearrangement joins TRBV20-1 to TRBJ2-1, with 8 bases aligning to TRBD1. Germline values: CDR1 DFQATT, CDR2 SNEGSKA (reference sequence). The CDR3 has 10 amino acids. V shed 6 bases and J 15 bases; nucleotides not matched to a gene: 7. The CDR3 bases are TGCAGTGCCATGGACAGGGACCCGTTCTTC. It encodes CSAMDRDPFF.

V gene TRBV23-1 combines with J gene TRBJ1-2; TRBD1 might be the D (5 bases). TRBV23-1 is an open reading frame whose function is uncertain. This CDR3 is 13 amino acids long. Trimming removed 7 bases at V and 4 bases at J, with 13 bases between. The CDR3 nucleotides are TGCGCCAGCATTCAGACAGTCCGCTATGGCTACACCTTC. This codes for CASIQTVRYGYTF.

The chain carries TRBV9 and TRBJ1-1; 10 bases fit TRBD1. Germline CDR1 reads SGDLS; CDR2 reads YYNGEE. Trimming took 0 bases from V and 11 from J; bases not matched to a gene: 16. The CDR3 consists of 17 residues. The CDR3 region has the DNA TGTGCCAGCAGCGTAGTCCCCGTAGGGACAGGGGTGTTGACGGCTTTCTTT. Protein sequence: CASSVVPVGTGVLTAFF.

V and J are TRBV4-3 and TRBJ2-3, with 10 bases fitting TRBD2. Germline V gene sequence: CDR1 LGHNA, CDR2 YSLEER. The CDR3 spans 18 residues. The J segment lost 2 bases and the V segment lost 0 bases, leaving 8 bases of the junction unmatched. CDR3 region: CASSQDRASGGFTDTQYF. The CDR3, as DNA: TGCGCCAGCAGCCAAGATAGGGCTAGCGGGGGTTTCACAGATACGCAGTATTTT.

The V gene is TRBV9, the J gene TRBJ2-7, with D perhaps matching TRBD2 (6 bases). The V end lost 0 bases, the J end lost 2 bases, and 12 bases lay between the germline ends. There are 15 residues in the CDR3. From germline, CDR1 is SGDLS and CDR2 YYNGEE. The DNA for the CDR3 is TGTGCCAGCAGCGTAGGGGAGGCCCCTACCTACGAGCAGTACTTC. This translates into CASSVGEAPTYEQYF. Complete variable domain (other parts from reference TRBV9 and TRBJ2-7): DSGVTQTPKHLITATGQRVTLRCSPRSGDLSVYWYQQSLDQGLQFLIQYYNGEERAKGNILERFSAQQFPDLHSELNLSSLELGDSALYFCASSVGEAPTYEQYFGPGTRLTVT.

V is TRBV4-2 and J is TRBJ1-1; maybe TRBD1 (6 bases). V dropped 6 bases and J dropped 7 bases, with 12 bases sitting between them. Germline lookup yields CDR1 LGHNA and CDR2 YNFKEQ. The CDR3 runs to 12 residues. The CDR3 sequence is CASSHGQSEAFF. CDR3 coding DNA: TGTGCCAGCAGTCACGGACAGAGTGAAGCTTTCTTT.

This chain connects TRBV10-3 to TRBJ2-1; D is perhaps TRBD2 (5 bases). Per germline, CDR1 ENHRY and CDR2 SYGVKD. V dropped 6 bases and J dropped 8 bases, with 8 bases sitting between them. There are 11 residues in the CDR3. CDR3 nucleotide sequence: TGTGCCATCAGGACTAACTATGAGCAGTTCTTC. It specifies CAIRTNYEQFF.

The rearrangement links TRBV7-9 to TRBJ2-1; 12 bases align to TRBD2. The CDR3 contains 13 residues. Germline-derived CDR1 and CDR2 are SEHNR and FQNEAQ (reference sequence). Trimming at V came to 6 bases and at J to 8 bases, leaving 2 bases not matched to a gene. CDR3 loop: CASRPSGRDEQFF. CDR3 nucleotide sequence: TGTGCCAGCAGGCCTAGCGGGAGGGATGAGCAGTTCTTC.

The chain is built from TRBV7-6 and TRBJ2-7; D may be TRBD1 (6 bases). V was shortened by 0 bases and J by 5 bases, with 8 bases between the two germline ends. The CDR3 is 13 amino acids. CDR1 is SGHVS and CDR2 is FNYEAQ in the germline V gene. The CDR3 loop reads CASSLAGADEQYF. The CDR3 coding sequence is TGTGCCAGCAGCTTAGCGGGGGCCGACGAGCAGTACTTC.

The chain recombines TRBV7-3 with TRBJ2-5; 8 bases align to TRBD2. The CDR3 runs 14 residues. V shed 0 bases, J shed 7 bases, and the junction held 4 bases outside the gene matches. Germline-derived CDR1 and CDR2 are SGHTA and FQGTGA. The CDR3: CASSLTGTSGTQYF. In DNA form, the CDR3 reads TGTGCCAGCAGCTTAACTGGGACTAGTGGGACCCAGTACTTC.

As DNA, the CDR3 is TGTGCCAGCAGCTTACGAGCGGGAGGGCCCCATGAGCAGTTCTTC. It specifies CASSLRAGGPHEQFF. The chain is built from TRBV7-9 and TRBJ2-1, with 10 bases fitting TRBD2. The trim removed 2 bases at V and 8 bases at J, leaving 6 bases unmatched. The CDR3 runs to 15 residues. Germline V lookup: CDR1 SEHNR, CDR2 FQNEAQ (reference sequence).

V gene TRBV27 combines with J gene TRBJ2-1; 9 nucleotides agree with TRBD2. With 5 bases clipped from V and 4 bases from J, the junction kept 12 bases outside the gene matches. The CDR3 spans 17 residues. Germline V gene data show CDR1 as MNHEY and CDR2 as SMNVEV (reference sequence). This chain's CDR3 is CASSAKRGGAGYNEQFF. In DNA form, the CDR3 reads TGTGCCAGCAGTGCCAAACGCGGGGGGGCGGGATACAATGAGCAGTTCTTC.

The chain uses TRBV7-2 and TRBJ2-7; 8 bases align to TRBD2. The CDR3 totals 13 residues. With 6 bases clipped from V and 3 bases from J, the junction kept 4 bases outside the gene matches. Germline CDR1 is SGHTA and CDR2 is FQGNSA. CDR3 nucleotides: TGTGCCAGCAGGAATAGCGGGAACTACGAGCAGTACTTC. This gives the protein CASRNSGNYEQYF.

V usage is TRBV18 and J usage is TRBJ2-7; D not resolved. Trimming shortened V by 2 bases and J by 4 bases, and 12 bases separated the two germline ends. Per the germline V gene, CDR1 is KGHSH and CDR2 is LQKENI. CDR3 length: 14 residues. CDR3 amino acids: CASSPTTLPYEQYF. In DNA, the CDR3 is TGTGCCAGCTCACCAACTACACTCCCTTACGAGCAGTACTTC.

This chain uses TRBV9 with TRBJ2-1; TRBD2 aligns across 7 bases. Germline-derived CDR1 and CDR2 are SGDLS and YYNGEE. Trimming at V came to 2 bases and at J to 7 bases, leaving 15 bases not matched to a gene. This CDR3 has 17 residues. Here the CDR3 reads CASSVRLAAFSENEQFF. The DNA of the CDR3 is TGTGCCAGCAGCGTCCGGCTAGCGGCCTTTTCGGAGAATGAGCAGTTCTTC.

Here the CDR3 reads CASSRQGGQPQHF. The CDR3 nucleotides are TGTGCCAGCAGTCGACAGGGAGGTCAGCCCCAGCATTTT. The chain links TRBV11-1 to TRBJ1-5; 7 bases match TRBD1. This CDR3 has 13 residues. J gave up 6 bases and V 6 bases, and 5 bases lay outside the gene matches. Germline V lookup: CDR1 SGHAT, CDR2 FQDESV (reference sequence).

The CDR3 DNA reads TGTGCCAGCAGACTACAGGGTTTGGGGTACGAGCAGTACTTC. Encoded protein: CASRLQGLGYEQYF. J is TRBJ2-7 and V is TRBV28, with a possible D match to TRBD1 (6 bases). Germline CDR1 is MDHEN and CDR2 is SYDVKM. The V gene lost 6 bases and the J gene lost 4 bases, with 16 bases spanning the gap. The CDR3 loop spans 14 amino acids.

The rearrangement joins TRBV7-6 to TRBJ2-2; TRBD2 aligns across 9 bases. CDR1 and CDR2 from the germline V gene are SGHVS and FNYEAQ. The CDR3 has 16 amino acids. Trimming removed 3 bases from V and 3 bases from J; junction bases left unmatched: 5. DNA for the CDR3: TGTGCCAGCAGCTTTTTTAGCGGGAGCGACACCGGGGAGCTGTTTTTT. Its protein is CASSFFSGSDTGELFF. Combining the CDR3 with reference TRBV7-6 and TRBJ2-2 gives the whole variable domain GAGVSQSPRYKVTKRGQDVALRCDPISGHVSLYWYRQALGQGPEFLTYFNYEAQQDKSGLPNDRFSAERPEGSISTLTIQRTEQRDSAMYRCASSFFSGSDTGELFFGEGSRLTVL.

The chain uses TRBV4-1 and TRBJ1-5, with 7 bases aligning to TRBD1. CDR1 is MGHRA and CDR2 is YSYEKL in the germline V gene. This CDR3 is 15 amino acids long. With V trimmed by 3 bases and J by 7 bases, 9 bases remained unmatched. This chain's CDR3 is CASSQSGDRVQPQHF. The CDR3 nucleotides are TGCGCCAGCAGCCAGAGTGGGGACAGAGTCCAGCCCCAGCATTTT.